This TCR beta chain is from a study of tumor-infiltrating lymphocytes in primary liver carcinoma. This clonotype has a count of ten or more. Germline V gene sequence: CDR1 SQVTM, CDR2 ANQGSEA. J was trimmed by 0 bases and V by 7 bases; bases with no gene match: 6. There are 14 residues in the CDR3. Each 20-30 mg portion of unsorted bulk tissue served as the source for co-extraction of RNA and DNA. TCR beta cDNA was reverse-transcribed from roughly 520 ng of total RNA. The reaction used a constant-region primer and ProtoScript II reverse transcriptase. Investigators got TCR beta libraries out of three nested multiplex PCR rounds, done with slightly modified ARM-PCR. Forward primers for TRBV1-TRBV30 and a C-beta reverse primer served the first two PCR rounds, at roughly 10 cycles each. TCRdb re-derived calls from the multiplex PCR reads in MiXCR, one entry per CDR3 protein. The table lists about 120,000 distinct CDR3 sequences, approximately 68% of them singletons.

This receptor was obtained from a woman aged 55-69 years with primary liver carcinoma and hepatitis B virus infection. Sequenced material: tumor-adjacent normal liver tissue. The rearrangement uses TRBV29-1 and TRBJ2-1; 7 bases agree with TRBD2. The CDR3 region is CSAWGGSSYNEQFF. CDR3 nucleotides: TGCAGCGCCTGGGGCGGGAGCTCCTACAATGAGCAGTTCTTC.